The TCR beta chain described here comes from a study of T cell repertoires in cytomegalovirus infection. Across the whole study: TCR beta signatures that were public indicated CMV infection and matching HLA type. Study-level points and caveats: Totalled public TCR beta family frequency picked out people who carried CMV plus the relevant HLA. The ex vivo response showed dominance by HLA-C-restricted CMV-specific TCR beta clonotypes.

The germline CDR1 and CDR2 sequences are MNHEY and SMNVEV (reference sequence). After removal of 8 bases from V and 5 bases from J, the junction contained 20 bases not matched to a gene. The CDR3 is 17 residues long. As to this clonotype: Antigen unknown.

A single record per CDR3 protein comes from TCRdb applying MiXCR to the reads. The repertoire has around 740,000 distinct CDR3 sequences, 35% to 40% of them found once; the top ten carry about 2.8%. The chain joins TRBV27 to TRBJ2-5, with TRBD2 matching over 7 bases. The sequence was obtained from a human donor in good health (CMV status not recorded). Some clones in this sample may be carry-over from other donors' samples. The sequenced material came from PBMCs. The CDR3 DNA follows: TGTGCCAGCGGTCTACCGCCAGGGCTAGCGGTGGCGGAGACCCAGTACTTC. Amino acids: CASGLPPGLAVAETQYF.